Listed below are T cell receptor beta chains from one sample, sequenced in a study of shared clonotypes between healthy human individuals. Method: immunoSEQ multiplex PCR; TCRdb's copy keeps in-frame clones and lacks some. The repertoire holds millions of clones, less than 95% seen once, with about 1.1% in the top ten. The sequenced material came from naive CD8+ T cells sorted from blood. Receptor source: a man aged 18 to 35 in good health. Both conserved end residues are part of each CDR3. D genes are given only for firm matches. Only part of the rows carry a size: once, few, many, or a class if the clone is expanded.

CDR3 protein	CDR3 DNA	D gene	V gene	J gene	clone size
CASSLGAGGLGDTQYF	TGTGCCAGCAGCTTGGGAGCGGGAGGACTGGGTGATACGCAGTATTTT	TRBD2	TRBV7-9	TRBJ2-3	once
CASASPSGRPSYEQYF	TGTGCCAGCGCCTCGCCTAGCGGGAGACCGTCCTACGAGCAGTACTTC	TRBD2	TRBV27	TRBJ2-7	.
CASSLRGYLGEQYF	TGTGCCAGCAGCTTAAGAGGTTACCTGGGGGAGCAGTACTTC	.	TRBV7-9	TRBJ2-7	.
CAWRSSYEQYF	TGTGCCTGGAGGTCGTCCTACGAGCAGTACTTC	.	TRBV30	TRBJ2-7	.
CASSPGTVNGYTF	TGTGCCAGCAGTCCCGGGACAGTTAATGGCTACACCTTC	TRBD1	TRBV27	TRBJ1-2	.
CASSLAGQAYEQYF	TGCGCCAGCAGCTTGGCCGGGCAGGCCTACGAGCAGTACTTC	.	TRBV5-1	TRBJ2-7	.
CASSFGQGGSYEQYF	TGTGCCAGCAGCTTCGGACAGGGTGGGTCCTACGAGCAGTACTTC	TRBD1	TRBV7-9	TRBJ2-7	.
CASSGVAGGDYNEQFF	TGTGCCAGCAGCGGTGTAGCGGGAGGGGACTACAATGAGCAGTTCTTC	TRBD2	TRBV9	TRBJ2-1	.
CASSQQTGVEQFF	TGTGCCAGCAGCCAACAGACAGGGGTTGAGCAGTTCTTC	TRBD1	TRBV4-2	TRBJ2-1	.
CAISEIGTAIGYTF	TGTGCCATCAGTGAGATAGGGACGGCAATTGGCTACACCTTC	.	TRBV10-3	TRBJ1-2	.
CASSLADQETQYF	TGTGCCAGCAGCTTAGCGGATCAAGAGACCCAGTACTTC	.	TRBV13	TRBJ2-5	.
CASSQASGGAYEQYF	TGTGCCAGCAGCCAAGCTAGCGGGGGGGCCTACGAGCAGTACTTC	TRBD2	TRBV7-8	TRBJ2-7	.
CASSVAGGPYEQYF	TGTGCCAGCAGCGTAGCTGGGGGGCCCTACGAGCAGTACTTC	.	TRBV9	TRBJ2-7	.
CASSYSTLGVDTEAFF	TGTGCCAGCAGTTACTCGACTCTCGGGGTAGACACTGAAGCTTTCTTT	.	TRBV6-5	TRBJ1-1	.
CASSLAVSYEQYF	TGTGCCAGCAGCTTAGCGGTGTCCTACGAGCAGTACTTC	.	TRBV11-3	TRBJ2-7	.
CASSPPPPGNTGELFF	TGTGCCAGCAGCCCCCCTCCGCCGGGGAACACCGGGGAGCTGTTTTTT	.	TRBV9	TRBJ2-2	.
CASSLVGISVTELFF	TGTGCCAGCAGCTTAGTGGGGATTTCAGTTACTGAACTGTTTTTT	.	TRBV11-2	TRBJ1-4	.
CASSLAVAGAGETQYF	TGTGCCAGCAGCTTAGCCGTAGCGGGAGCAGGCGAGACCCAGTACTTC	TRBD2	TRBV11-2	TRBJ2-5	once
CASSYSLAGDSYEQYF	TGTGCCAGCAGTTACTCGTTAGCAGGAGACTCCTACGAGCAGTACTTC	.	TRBV6-5	TRBJ2-7	.
CASSSAGLGSYEQYF	TGTGCCAGCAGTTCCGCGGGACTAGGTTCCTACGAGCAGTACTTC	TRBD2	TRBV27	TRBJ2-7	.
CASSPPPGTGGYEQYF	TGTGCCAGCTCACCACCCCCCGGGACAGGGGGGTACGAGCAGTACTTC	TRBD1	TRBV18	TRBJ2-7	.
CASSESRVYEQFF	TGCGCCAGCAGTGAGAGCAGGGTGTACGAGCAGTTCTTC	.	TRBV10-2	TRBJ2-1	.
CASSISRESSYEQYF	TGTGCCAGCAGTATTTCGCGGGAGAGCTCCTACGAGCAGTACTTC	TRBD2	TRBV27	TRBJ2-7	.
CASREGLAGNTGELFF	TGTGCCAGCAGGGAGGGACTAGCGGGGAACACCGGGGAGCTGTTTTTT	TRBD2	TRBV13	TRBJ2-2	.
CASRDLAGAGETQYF	TGTGCCAGCAGGGACCTAGCGGGGGCCGGGGAGACCCAGTACTTC	TRBD2	TRBV7-6	TRBJ2-5	once
CASTLFDNEQFF	TGTGCCAGCACCCTGTTCGACAATGAGCAGTTCTTC	.	TRBV5-4	TRBJ2-1	.
CASTNFRYNEQFF	TGTGCCAGCACGAATTTCCGGTACAATGAGCAGTTCTTC	.	TRBV27	TRBJ2-1	once
CASSQDKGSLYEQYF	TGCGCCAGCAGCCAAGATAAGGGCAGCCTCTACGAGCAGTACTTC	.	TRBV4-3	TRBJ2-7	.
CASSQVGDESTGELFF	TGTGCCAGCAGCCAAGTAGGGGATGAGAGCACCGGGGAGCTGTTTTTT	.	TRBV4-2	TRBJ2-2	.
CASSSWTGNQPQHF	TGTGCCAGCAGCTCCTGGACGGGCAATCAGCCCCAGCATTTT	.	TRBV5-6	TRBJ1-5	.
CASSIGREGDTQYF	TGTGCCAGTAGTATAGGGCGGGAAGGAGATACGCAGTATTTT	.	TRBV19	TRBJ2-3	.
CAWTASLTSGEKLFF	TGTGCCTGGACCGCCTCGTTGACCAGTGGGGAAAAACTGTTTTTT	.	TRBV30	TRBJ1-4	once
CATASRDSYTDTQYF	TGTGCCACCGCAAGCCGGGACTCCTACACAGATACGCAGTATTTT	.	TRBV6-5	TRBJ2-3	.
CASSFSGVGILETQYF	TGTGCCAGCAGCTTCTCAGGGGTTGGGATATTGGAGACCCAGTACTTC	.	TRBV5-8	TRBJ2-5	.
CASSPRGGASTDTQYF	TGTGCCAGCAGCCCCCGAGGGGGTGCTAGCACAGATACGCAGTATTTT	.	TRBV7-9	TRBJ2-3	.
CASSIDPRQGPYEQYF	TGTGCCAGTAGTATAGATCCCCGCCAGGGGCCCTACGAGCAGTACTTC	.	TRBV19	TRBJ2-7	.
CASSGLGGEQYF	TGTGCCAGCAGCGGTTTGGGAGGCGAGCAGTACTTC	.	TRBV5-4	TRBJ2-7	.
CASSQGGGRSYEQYF	TGCGCCAGCAGCCAAGGTGGCGGGAGGTCTTACGAGCAGTACTTC	TRBD2	TRBV4-1	TRBJ2-7	.
CAWSGAWGETGELFF	TGTGCCTGGAGTGGGGCTTGGGGAGAAACCGGGGAGCTGTTTTTT	.	TRBV30	TRBJ2-2	.
CAWSVGTGDYEQYF	TGTGCCTGGAGTGTCGGGACAGGGGACTACGAGCAGTACTTC	TRBD1	TRBV30	TRBJ2-7	.
CASRAGTSNEQFF	TGTGCCAGCAGGGCCGGGACTTCGAATGAGCAGTTCTTC	.	TRBV28	TRBJ2-1	.
CASSSSDLGPTYNEQFF	TGTGCCAGCAGCTCTTCGGACTTGGGGCCTACCTACAATGAGCAGTTCTTC	.	TRBV11-3	TRBJ2-1	.
CASSFGQGQETQYF	TGTGCCAGCAGCTTCGGACAGGGCCAAGAGACCCAGTACTTC	TRBD1	TRBV13	TRBJ2-5	.
CASSVGFSGEYNEQFF	TGTGCCAGCAGCGTAGGTTTTAGCGGGGAGTACAATGAGCAGTTCTTC	TRBD2	TRBV9	TRBJ2-1	.
CAWSVLTTGYTF	TGTGCCTGGAGTGTACTTACCACTGGCTACACCTTC	.	TRBV30	TRBJ1-2	.
CASSIVSGEPQHF	TGTGCCAGTAGTATAGTATCAGGGGAGCCCCAGCATTTT	.	TRBV19	TRBJ1-5	.
CASSWGFDTEAFF	TGTGCCAGCAGCTGGGGGTTCGACACTGAAGCTTTCTTT	.	TRBV27	TRBJ1-1	.
CASSQDPTGSGYEQYF	TGCGCCAGCAGCCAAGATCCGACAGGGTCTGGCTACGAGCAGTACTTC	TRBD1	TRBV4-1	TRBJ2-7	.
CASSLSPTGSNTGELFF	TGTGCCAGCAGCCTCTCCCCCACGGGTTCGAACACCGGGGAGCTGTTTTTT	.	TRBV5-6	TRBJ2-2	.
CASRSLGGNTEAFF	TGTGCCAGCAGGAGCCTGGGGGGGAACACTGAAGCTTTCTTT	.	TRBV6-5	TRBJ1-1	few
CASSLVGKDGYTF	TGTGCCAGCAGCTTGGTCGGAAAAGATGGCTACACCTTC	.	TRBV5-4	TRBJ1-2	.
CAWSGTSVEVWDTQYF	TGTGCCTGGTCTGGGACTAGCGTAGAGGTATGGGATACGCAGTATTTT	TRBD2	TRBV30	TRBJ2-3	.
CASSLATGGINQPQHF	TGTGCCAGCAGCTTAGCCACAGGGGGAATCAATCAGCCCCAGCATTTT	TRBD1	TRBV7-9	TRBJ1-5	.
CASSLVLSSPLHF	TGTGCCAGCAGCTTGGTCCTTTCCTCACCCCTCCACTTT	.	TRBV5-5	TRBJ1-6	.
CASSPRLGTSGRGGEQFF	TGTGCCAGCAGCCCAAGGTTGGGGACTAGCGGGAGGGGCGGTGAGCAGTTCTTC	TRBD2	TRBV7-9	TRBJ2-1	.